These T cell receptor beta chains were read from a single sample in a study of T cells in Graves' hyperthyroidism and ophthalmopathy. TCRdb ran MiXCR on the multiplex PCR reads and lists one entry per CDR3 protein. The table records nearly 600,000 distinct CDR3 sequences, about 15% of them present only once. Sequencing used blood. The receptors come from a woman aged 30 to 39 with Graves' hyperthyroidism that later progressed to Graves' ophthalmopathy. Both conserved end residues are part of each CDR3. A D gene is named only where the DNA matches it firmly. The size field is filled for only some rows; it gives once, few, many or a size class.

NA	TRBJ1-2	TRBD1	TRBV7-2	CASSRNNVGTGAYGYTF	TGTGCCAGCAGCCGTAACAATGTCGGGACAGGGGCCTATGGCTACACCTTC
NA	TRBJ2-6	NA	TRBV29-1	CSVETARSGANVLTF	TGCAGCGTTGAAACGGCCCGCTCTGGGGCCAACGTCCTGACTTTC
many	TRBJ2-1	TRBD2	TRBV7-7	CASSLDSGSHNEQFF	TGTGCTAGCAGCTTAGATAGCGGGAGCCACAATGAGCAGTTCTTC
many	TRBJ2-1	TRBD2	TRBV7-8	CASSHMTSGSVYEQFF	TGTGCCAGCAGCCACATGACTAGCGGGAGCGTGTATGAGCAGTTCTTC
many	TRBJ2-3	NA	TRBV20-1	CSARTGWTSTDTQYF	TGCAGTGCTAGGACGGGATGGACTAGCACAGATACGCAGTATTTT
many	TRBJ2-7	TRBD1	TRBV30	CAWRSDRLYEQYF	TGTGCCTGGAGATCGGACAGGCTGTACGAGCAGTACTTC
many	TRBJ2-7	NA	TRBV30	CACRGQSTYEQYF	TGTGCCTGTAGAGGGCAGTCGACCTACGAGCAGTACTTC
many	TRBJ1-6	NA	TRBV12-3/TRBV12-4	CASSLEQGYNSPLHF	TGTGCCAGCAGTTTAGAACAGGGCTATAATTCACCCCTCCACTTT
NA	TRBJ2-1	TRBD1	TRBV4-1	CAGSHRTGGNEQFF	TGCGCCGGCAGCCACCGGACAGGGGGCAATGAGCAGTTCTTC
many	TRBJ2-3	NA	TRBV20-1	CSASQRKGTDTQYF	TGCAGTGCTAGTCAGCGGAAGGGCACAGATACGCAGTATTTT
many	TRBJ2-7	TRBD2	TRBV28	CASRPRTGTSGSNEQYF	TGTGCCAGCAGACCTCGAACCGGGACTAGCGGGAGTAACGAGCAGTACTTC
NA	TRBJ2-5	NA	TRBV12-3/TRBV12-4	CASSLRGGEAQYF	TGTGCCAGCAGCCTCAGGGGGGGGGAGGCCCAGTACTTC
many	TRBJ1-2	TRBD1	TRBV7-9	CASSLDTGTGNYGYTF	TGTGCCAGCAGCTTAGACACCGGGACAGGAAACTATGGCTACACCTTC
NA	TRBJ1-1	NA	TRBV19	CASKNGDVNTEAFF	TGTGCCAGTAAAAACGGGGATGTGAACACTGAAGCTTTCTTT
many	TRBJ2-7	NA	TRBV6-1	CASSSPSNEQYF	TGTGCCAGCAGTTCTCCCTCCAACGAGCAGTACTTC
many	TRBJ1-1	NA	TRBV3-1	CASSQDSGTEAFF	TGTGCCAGCAGCCAAGATAGTGGCACTGAAGCTTTCTTT
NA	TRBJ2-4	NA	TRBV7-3	CASSPGPSANIQYF	TGTGCCAGCAGCCCAGGCCCTAGCGCGAACATTCAGTACTTC
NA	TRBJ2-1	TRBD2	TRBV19	CASSIQYLLAGGLNEQFF	TGTGCCAGTAGTATACAATACTTACTAGCGGGAGGGTTGAATGAGCAGTTCTTC
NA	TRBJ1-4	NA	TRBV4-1	CASSQIDRSTNKKLFF	TGCGCCAGCAGCCAGATCGACAGATCAACTAATAAAAAACTGTTTTTT
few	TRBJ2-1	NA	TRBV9	CASSPSGGLYNEQFF	TGTGCCAGCAGCCCCAGCGGAGGCTTATACAATGAGCAGTTCTTC
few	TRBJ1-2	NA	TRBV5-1	CASSSAVLSGIMPGYTF	TGCGCCAGCAGCTCGGCCGTCCTATCAGGGATCATGCCGGGCTACACCTTC
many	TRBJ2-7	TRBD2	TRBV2	CASSGRLLAGGTYEQYF	TGTGCCAGCAGTGGACGTTTGTTAGCGGGAGGTACCTACGAGCAGTACTTC
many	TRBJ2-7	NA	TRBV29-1	CSAVTGLYDEQYF	TGCAGCGCCGTTACAGGGTTGTATGACGAGCAGTACTTC
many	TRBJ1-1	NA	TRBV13	CASSLVFVNTEAFF	TGTGCCAGCAGCTTAGTTTTCGTGAACACTGAAGCTTTCTTT
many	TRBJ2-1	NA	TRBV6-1	CASSEGSNEQFF	TGTGCCAGCAGTGAAGGTAGCAATGAGCAGTTCTTC
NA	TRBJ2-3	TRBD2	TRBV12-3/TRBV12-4	CASSSHPIAGSTDTQYF	TGTGCCAGCAGCTCACACCCGATAGCGGGAAGCACAGATACGCAGTATTTT
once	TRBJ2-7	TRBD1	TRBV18	CARSPRQGEGEQYF	TGTGCCAGATCACCACGACAGGGTGAAGGCGAGCAGTACTTC
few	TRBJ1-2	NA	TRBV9	CASAPRDTFIGYTF	TGTGCCAGCGCCCCACGGGACACCTTTATCGGCTACACCTTC
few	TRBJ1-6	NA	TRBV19	CASRSPYNSPLHF	TGTGCCAGTAGGAGTCCCTATAATTCACCCCTCCACTTT
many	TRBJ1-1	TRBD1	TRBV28	CASSTTGGANTEAFF	TGTGCCAGCAGTACGACAGGGGGCGCGAACACTGAAGCTTTCTTT
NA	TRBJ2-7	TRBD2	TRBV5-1	CASSLAGTSAYEQYF	TGCGCCAGCAGCTTGGCAGGGACTAGCGCCTACGAGCAGTACTTC
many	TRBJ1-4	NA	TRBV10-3	CAISVTGEEKLFF	TGTGCCATCAGTGTTACGGGCGAGGAAAAACTGTTTTTT
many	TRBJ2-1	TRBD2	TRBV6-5	CASSYLVGSSGSINEQFF	TGTGCCAGCAGTTACCTCGTTGGTAGTAGCGGGAGTATAAATGAGCAGTTCTTC
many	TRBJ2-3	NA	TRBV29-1	CSVVEGRFSDTQYF	TGCAGCGTTGTGGAGGGACGGTTTTCAGATACGCAGTATTTT
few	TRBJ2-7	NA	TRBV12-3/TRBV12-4	CASSLADSEQYF	TGTGCCAGCAGTTTAGCGGACAGCGAGCAGTACTTC
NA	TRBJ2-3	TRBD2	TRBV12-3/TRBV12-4	CASSGTTGEYF	TGTGCCAGCAGCGGGACTACAGGAGAGTATTTT
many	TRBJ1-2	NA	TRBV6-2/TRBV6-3	CASSPRGGVSGYTF	TGTGCCAGCAGCCCCCGTGGGGGGGTTAGCGGCTACACCTTC
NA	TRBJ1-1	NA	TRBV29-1	CSVEGRLKTEAFF	TGCAGCGTTGAGGGCCGACTGAAAACTGAAGCTTTCTTT
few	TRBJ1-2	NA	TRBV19	CASSMGQGYGYTF	TGTGCCAGTAGTATGGGCCAGGGCTATGGCTACACCTTC
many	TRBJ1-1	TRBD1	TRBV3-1	CASSQVDREDEAFF	TGTGCCAGCAGCCAAGTGGACAGGGAGGATGAAGCTTTCTTT
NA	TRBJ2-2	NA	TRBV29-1	CSVDLAERHTGELFF	TGCAGCGTTGATTTGGCTGAGCGGCACACCGGGGAGCTGTTTTTT
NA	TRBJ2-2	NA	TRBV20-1	CSASIPGNTGELFF	TGCAGTGCTAGTATTCCGGGGAACACCGGGGAGCTGTTTTTT
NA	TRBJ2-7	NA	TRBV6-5	CASSYAGAYGYEQYF	TGTGCCAGCAGTTACGCGGGCGCCTACGGGTACGAGCAGTACTTC
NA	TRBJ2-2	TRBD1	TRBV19	CASSLRGKGGELFF	TGTGCCAGTAGCCTCAGGGGGAAGGGCGGGGAGCTGTTTTTT
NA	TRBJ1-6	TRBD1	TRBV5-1	CASSKGQVPDANSPLHF	TGCGCCAGCAGCAAGGGACAGGTCCCCGATGCTAATTCACCCCTCCACTTT
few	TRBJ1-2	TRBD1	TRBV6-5	CASSYPGQLEGYTF	TGTGCCAGCAGTTACCCGGGACAGCTGGAAGGCTACACCTTC
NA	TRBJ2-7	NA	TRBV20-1	CSAPGNPPEQYF	TGCAGTGCACCCGGGAACCCCCCCGAGCAGTACTTC
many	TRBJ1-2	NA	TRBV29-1	CSVGGGGRRGYTF	TGCAGCGTTGGTGGAGGGGGAAGGCGTGGCTACACCTTC
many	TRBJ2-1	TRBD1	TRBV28	CASSLGQGFGGEQFF	TGTGCCAGCAGTTTGGGACAGGGGTTTGGGGGTGAGCAGTTCTTC
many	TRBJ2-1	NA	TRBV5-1	CASSFGTSNEQFF	TGCGCCAGCAGCTTCGGGACGTCCAATGAGCAGTTCTTC
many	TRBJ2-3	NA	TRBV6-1	CASSVEGGDTVPGTDAQYF	TGTGCCAGCAGTGTCGAGGGGGGGGACACCGTACCCGGCACAGATGCGCAGTATTTT